The entry below gives a single TCR beta chain sequence along with its context. The antigen is unknown. V trimming: 9 bases; J trimming: 6 bases; junction bases outside the gene matches: 7. Germline CDR1 and CDR2: LNHDA and SQIVND (reference sequence). The CDR3 sequence is 13 residues long. No infections or other immune events were documented during collection. Using immunoSEQ multiplex PCR, the repertoire was profiled, and TCRdb retains in-frame clones only, with some absent. This table has 100,000 to 150,000 clones, 86% appearing once. The sample originates from a study of identifying expanded T cells in peripheral blood. Study observations and caveats: Over about two and four weeks, about 17 and 20 clones changed, versus 1.2 between replicates. Approximately 2-week clone count variance significantly increased as total template count grew.

Sequencing was carried out using blood. The chain recombines TRBV19 with TRBJ2-3; 9 nucleotides agree with TRBD1. The sequence came from a person aged 18-70 years in good health. The CDR3 spells CARPGQGRDTQYF. CDR3 sequence (DNA): TGTGCCAGGCCGGGACAGGGTCGTGATACGCAGTATTTT. Variable domain in full (rest from reference TRBV19 and TRBJ2-3): DGGITQSPKYLFRKEGQNVTLSCEQNLNHDAMYWYRQDPGQGLRLIYYSQIVNDFQKGDIAEGYSVSREKKESFPLTVTSAQKNPTAFYLCARPGQGRDTQYFGPGTRLTVL.